The 22 T cell receptor beta chains given below trace back to one sample, sequenced in a study of CD8 T cells in Susac syndrome. The RNA, about 0.45 to 1 ug, was put through reverse transcription using random hexamers. Each CDR3 protein is one row after TCRdb ran MiXCR on the immunoSEQ multiplex PCR reads. The top ten hold 0.25% to 0.3% of the sample, which has around 110,000 distinct CDR3 sequences, just under 95% seen once. The source material was CD8+ T cells from PBMCs. These receptors originate from a human donor with Susac syndrome.

This chain connects TRBV20-1 to TRBJ1-5; 7 bases are a match to TRBD1. Germline loops: CDR1 DFQATT, CDR2 SNEGSKA (reference sequence). With 3 bases clipped from V and 4 bases from J, the junction kept 9 bases outside the gene matches. This CDR3 is 15 amino acids long. The CDR3 spells CSASPNRQGNQPQHF. For the CDR3, the DNA is TGCAGTGCTAGTCCGAATAGACAGGGAAATCAGCCCCAGCATTTT.

The rearrangement links TRBV27 to TRBJ2-7; D not resolved. Per germline, CDR1 MNHEY and CDR2 SMNVEV (reference sequence). Trimming shortened V by 5 bases and J by 3 bases, and 23 bases separated the two germline ends. The CDR3 contains 17 residues. This CDR3 is CASSPAPGRKIHYEQYF. Written as DNA, the CDR3 is TGTGCCAGCAGTCCCGCACCCGGACGGAAGATACACTACGAGCAGTACTTC.

This chain joins TRBV6-2 or TRBV6-3 and TRBJ1-1, with unresolved D. Germline V gene data show CDR1 as MNHEY and CDR2 as SVGEGT. V lost 2 bases to trimming and J lost 1 base, with 8 bases between them. CDR3 length equals 14 residues. The CDR3: CASSYRQANTEAFF. In nucleotides, the CDR3 is TGTGCCAGCAGTTACCGTCAGGCGAACACTGAAGCTTTCTTT.

The count of this clonotype is one. This sequence joins TRBV7-9 and TRBJ1-2; D is uncertain. This CDR3 is 14 amino acids long. V lost 3 bases and J 3 bases, leaving 11 bases between the germline ends. Germline V gene data show CDR1 as SEHNR and CDR2 as FQNEAQ (reference sequence). CDR3 bases: TGTGCCAGCAGCTTTATACGGGTCTACTATGGCTACACCTTC. Protein sequence: CASSFIRVYYGYTF.

The chain is built from TRBV2 and TRBJ1-2, with 7 nucleotides matching TRBD1. CDR3 length equals 14 residues. Germline assignment: CDR1 SNHLY and CDR2 FYNNEI. With 7 bases clipped from V and 4 bases from J, the junction kept 9 bases outside the gene matches. The CDR3 is CASTQEGTVYGYTF. Written as DNA, the CDR3 is TGTGCCAGCACCCAGGAGGGGACAGTCTATGGCTACACCTTC.

The rearrangement links TRBV29-1 to TRBJ2-4; maybe TRBD2 (7 bases). V was trimmed by 3 bases and J by 6 bases, leaving 21 bases between them. Germline CDR1 and CDR2: SQVTM and ANQGSEA. The CDR3 runs 16 residues. The CDR3 DNA is TGCAGCGTTGAGGGGGGGCAGGAGAGGACTGGAAACATTCAGTACTTC. This gives the protein CSVEGGQERTGNIQYF.

V usage is TRBV15 and J usage is TRBJ2-1; no clear D. The CDR3 loop spans 15 amino acids. Germline CDR1 is LNHNV and CDR2 is YYDKDF (reference sequence). V dropped 1 base and J dropped 3 bases, with 10 bases sitting between them. The CDR3 region has the DNA TGTGCCACCAGCAGAGCTAGGGAACTCTACAATGAGCAGTTCTTC. Encoded protein: CATSRARELYNEQFF.

V usage is TRBV7-9 and J usage is TRBJ2-5, with 7 bases that match TRBD2. V lost 5 bases and J lost 5; bases outside the gene matches: 11. The CDR3 loop spans 15 amino acids. The germline gives CDR1 SEHNR, CDR2 FQNEAQ (reference sequence). DNA for the CDR3: TGTGCCAGCAGCCATCCTTTCCGGGGAGGGGAGACCCAGTACTTC. Encoded protein: CASSHPFRGGETQYF.

The chain employs TRBV27 and TRBJ1-1, with D tentatively TRBD1 (6 bases). The CDR3 extends over 12 amino acids. Germline assignment: CDR1 MNHEY and CDR2 SMNVEV (reference sequence). The V gene lost 5 bases and the J gene lost 6 bases, with 10 bases spanning the gap. The CDR3 DNA reads as TGTGCCAGCAGTAGGGGGAAGGCTGAAGCTTTCTTT. Translating gives CASSRGKAEAFF.

The CDR3 sequence: CASSLESQLSPYGYTF. CDR3 DNA sequence: TGTGCCAGCAGCTTAGAGTCACAACTTAGTCCATATGGCTACACCTTC. This chain links TRBV7-8 with TRBJ1-2; the D is unclear. Germline values: CDR1 SGHVS, CDR2 FQNEAQ. V lost 1 base, J lost 5 bases, and 17 bases lay in between. The CDR3 covers 16 residues.

The chain recombines TRBV7-9 with TRBJ1-4, with D perhaps TRBD1 (5 bases). V gave up 1 base and J gave up 0 bases, with 9 bases separating them. Looked up from germline, CDR1 is SEHNR and CDR2 is FQNEAQ (reference sequence). The CDR3 runs 16 residues. CDR3 loop: CASSLVQATTNEKLFF. The CDR3 bases are TGTGCCAGCAGCTTAGTACAGGCGACAACTAATGAAAAACTGTTTTTT.

The chain links TRBV3-1 to TRBJ2-7; D remains ambiguous. The CDR3 sequence is 15 residues long. Germline V gene lookup returns CDR1 LGHDT and CDR2 YNNKEL (reference sequence). V gave up 4 bases and J gave up 2 bases, with 15 bases separating them. CDR3 DNA sequence: TGTGCCAGCAGCCCTTCCATAGTACCAACCTACGAGCAGTACTTC. Residues: CASSPSIVPTYEQYF.

The genes are TRBV7-9 and TRBJ2-7; D perhaps matches TRBD1 (5 bases). Germline CDR1 reads SEHNR; CDR2 reads FQNEAQ (reference sequence). This CDR3 has 11 amino acids. V was pared by 8 bases and J by 2 bases, with 7 bases between. The CDR3 DNA is TGTGCCAGCCAGGACACCTACGAGCAGTACTTC. As protein: CASQDTYEQYF.

This sequence joins TRBV23-1 and TRBJ2-5; TRBD1 matches at 8 bases. TRBV23-1 is marked as an open reading frame, function uncertain. V was clipped by 0 bases and J by 3 bases; unmatched bases: 12. The CDR3 runs to 18 residues. The CDR3 DNA reads as TGCGCCAGCAGTCAATCAGGGCTCCTGGACAGGGCCGAAGAGACCCAGTACTTC. Protein sequence: CASSQSGLLDRAEETQYF.

This chain uses TRBV12-3 or TRBV12-4 with TRBJ1-4; weak D call: TRBD1 (5 bases). The CDR3 has 16 residues. The germline V and J ends were trimmed by 3 bases and 3 bases, with 14 bases remaining between them. The CDR3 nucleotides read TGTGCCAGCAGTTTGAGCCAGGGTTCGTCTAATGAAAAACTGTTTTTT. Residues: CASSLSQGSSNEKLFF.

For this clonotype: An end of the junction does not agree with germline; a read error may underlie this. The J gene is TRBJ2-3, the V gene TRBV12-3 or TRBV12-4, with 7 bases identical to TRBD2. The CDR3 totals 14 residues. CDR3 DNA sequence: TGTGCCAGCAGTCTAGCGGTGATGGCAGATACGCAGTATTTT. As protein: CASSLAVMADTQYF.

V usage is TRBV20-1 and J usage is TRBJ2-4, with 7 bases fitting TRBD2. The CDR3 spans 17 residues. CDR1 is DFQATT and CDR2 is SNEGSKA in the germline V gene (reference sequence). The V segment lost 0 bases and the J segment 4 bases; nucleotides outside the gene matches: 12. The CDR3 region is CSARDGEPGLLKNIQYF. CDR3 bases: TGCAGTGCTAGAGATGGAGAACCGGGACTATTAAAAAACATTCAGTACTTC.

The chain employs TRBV7-8 and TRBJ2-7; D may be TRBD2 (5 bases). The V end lost 6 bases, the J end lost 5 bases, and 17 bases lay between the germline ends. Per germline, CDR1 SGHVS and CDR2 FQNEAQ. The CDR3 is 14 amino acids. The CDR3 region has the DNA TGTGCCAGCAGTTCGGGGTGGGCGAGGAACGAGCAGTACTTC. This gives the protein CASSSGWARNEQYF.

This chain uses TRBV5-1 with TRBJ2-1; 12 bases match TRBD1. CDR1 and CDR2 (germline): SGHRS, YFSETQ. The CDR3 consists of 16 residues. V lost 1 base to trimming and J lost 12 bases; unmatched junction nucleotides: 11. The CDR3 region has the DNA TGCGCCAGCAGCTTGACCCCGGGACAGGGGGCGTTCGGGCAGTTCTTC. This gives the protein CASSLTPGQGAFGQFF.

The chain's CDR3 is CSVERGWGETQYF. CDR3 nucleotides: TGCAGCGTTGAAAGGGGCTGGGGGGAGACCCAGTACTTC. The gene calls are TRBV29-1 and TRBJ2-5; D assignment may be TRBD1 or TRBD2 (5 bases each). V was trimmed by 2 bases and J by 5 bases, leaving 12 bases between them. The CDR3 extends over 13 amino acids. Germline assignment: CDR1 SQVTM and CDR2 ANQGSEA.

In DNA form, the CDR3 reads TGTGCCAGCAGTGTCGTAGCCTATAATTCACCCCTCCACTTT. Encoded protein: CASSVVAYNSPLHF. This chain uses TRBV6-1 with TRBJ1-6; no reliable D call. Germline CDR1 reads MNHNS; CDR2 reads SASEGT. Between the trimmed V and J ends, which lost 4 bases and 2 bases, there was a span of 6 bases. CDR3 size: 14 residues.

The chain employs TRBV7-9 and TRBJ2-7; TRBD1 or TRBD2 may be the D gene (7 bases each). This CDR3 region has 15 residues. The germline V and J ends were trimmed by 5 bases and 3 bases, with 17 bases remaining between them. CDR1 and CDR2 (germline): SEHNR, FQNEAQ (reference sequence). CDR3 nucleotides: TGTGCCAGCAGCCGCAGGGGGGGGCCGGTCTACGAGCAGTACTTC. Translated, it gives CASSRRGGPVYEQYF.